Following are 18 T cell receptor beta chains from one sample sequenced in a study of STAT5B mutations in CD4+ large granular lymphocyte leukemia. Only in-frame clones appear in the TCRdb table, and some are missing; sequencing was by immunoSEQ multiplex PCR. The table records some 40,000 clones, 65% to 90% of them present only once. The sample comprised CD4+ T cells from blood buffy coats. These receptors originate from a human donor in good health.

The chain links TRBV5-1 to TRBJ2-3, with TRBD2 matching 7 bases. The germline gives CDR1 SGHRS, CDR2 YFSETQ. V was clipped by 3 bases and J by 1 base; unmatched bases: 8. This CDR3 comprises 16 residues. CDR3 loop: CASSSPELAGTDTQYF. CDR3 nucleotides: TGCGCCAGCAGCTCGCCCGAGCTAGCGGGCACAGATACGCAGTATTTT. Full variable domain (remainder filled in from reference TRBV5-1 and TRBJ2-3): KAGVTQTPRYLIKTRGQQVTLSCSPISGHRSVSWYQQTPGQGLQFLFEYFSETQRNKGNFPGRFSGRQFSNSRSEMNVSTLELGDSALYLCASSSPELAGTDTQYFGPGTRLTVL.

The chain carries TRBV11-1 and TRBJ2-1, with 9 nucleotides matching TRBD2. The germline V gene encodes CDR1 SGHAT and CDR2 FQDESV (reference sequence). V lost 3 bases and J lost 5; bases outside the gene matches: 5. This CDR3 spans 15 amino acids. CDR3 nucleotide sequence: TGTGCCAGCAGCTTCAAGCGGGGGGATCACAATGAGCAGTTCTTC. This encodes CASSFKRGDHNEQFF.

Written as DNA, the CDR3 is TGCAGCGTTGGCGGGACTAGCGGGTACAATGAGCAGTTCTTC. Residues: CSVGGTSGYNEQFF. The chain joins TRBV29-1 to TRBJ2-1; 12 nucleotides line up with TRBD2. Unmatched junction bases numbered 2, after V lost 4 bases and J lost 4 bases. There are 14 residues in the CDR3. Germline lookup yields CDR1 SQVTM and CDR2 ANQGSEA.

The rearrangement links TRBV11-2 to TRBJ2-1; TRBD1 aligns across 9 bases. CDR1 is SGHAT and CDR2 is FQNNGV in the germline V gene. CDR3 length equals 15 residues. J gave up 0 bases and V 5 bases, and 2 bases lay outside the gene matches. CDR3: CASSEDRGSYNEQFF. In DNA, the CDR3 is TGTGCCAGCAGCGAGGACAGGGGCTCCTACAATGAGCAGTTCTTC.

The CDR3 DNA reads as TGCGCCAGCAGCTTGGGACTAGCGGGGAAAGAGACCCAGTACTTC. It yields the protein CASSLGLAGKETQYF. The genes are TRBV5-1 and TRBJ2-5; TRBD2 agrees at 11 bases. CDR3 length: 15 amino acids. Trimming cost V 0 bases and J 3 bases; bases outside gene matches: 1. From germline, CDR1 is SGHRS and CDR2 YFSETQ.

The V call is TRBV2, the J call TRBJ1-3; D is unclear. This CDR3 comprises 16 residues. The germline gives CDR1 SNHLY, CDR2 FYNNEI. Trimming took off 1 base at V and 4 bases at J, with 14 bases between the two ends. CDR3 sequence: CASSEGRRTGGNTIYF. The CDR3 nucleotides read TGTGCCAGCAGTGAAGGGCGGAGGACGGGCGGAAACACCATATATTTT.

The V gene is TRBV7-6, the J gene TRBJ2-1; TRBD2 matches at 10 bases. Germline CDR1 reads SGHVS; CDR2 reads FNYEAQ. J lost 1 base, V lost 5 bases, and 8 bases had no gene match. The CDR3 is 17 amino acids. The CDR3 nucleotides are TGTGCCAGCAGCACCGGGACTAGCGTTAATTCCTACAATGAGCAGTTCTTC. Translation: CASSTGTSVNSYNEQFF.

This clone has only one observation. The gene calls are TRBV11-2 and TRBJ2-2; D possibly corresponds to TRBD1 (5 bases). V was pared by 1 base and J by 6 bases, with 9 bases between. The CDR3 contains 14 residues. The germline V gene encodes CDR1 SGHAT and CDR2 FQNNGV. The CDR3 region has the DNA TGTGCCAGCAGCTTAGTCAGGGATCCCGGGGAGCTGTTTTTT. The encoded protein is CASSLVRDPGELFF.

V and J are TRBV11-2 and TRBJ2-7; the D call may be TRBD1 or TRBD2 (5 bases each). CDR1 is SGHAT, CDR2 FQNNGV, per germline. The V end was cut by 5 bases, the J end by 6 bases, with 11 bases between. This CDR3 comprises 12 residues. The CDR3 here is CASSPLGGEQYF. The DNA of the CDR3 is TGTGCCAGCAGCCCCCTTGGGGGCGAGCAGTACTTC.

The J gene is TRBJ2-5, the V gene TRBV28; 9 bases line up with TRBD2. V lost 6 bases, J lost 1 base, and 0 bases stayed unmatched. This CDR3 comprises 13 residues. The germline V gene encodes CDR1 MDHEN and CDR2 SYDVKM. The CDR3, as DNA: TGTGCCAGCAGGCGGGAGGGCCAAGAGACCCAGTACTTC. Protein: CASRREGQETQYF.

The CDR3 here is CASRDRGLGQPQHF. The CDR3 DNA reads TGTGCCAGTAGGGACAGGGGGCTAGGGCAGCCCCAGCATTTT. V is TRBV19 and J is TRBJ1-5, with 11 bases aligning to TRBD1. V lost 6 bases, J lost 7 bases, and 5 bases stayed unmatched. CDR3 length equals 14 residues. Germline CDR1 is LNHDA and CDR2 is SQIVND (reference sequence).

This sequence joins TRBV7-9 and TRBJ1-6, with D possibly matching TRBD1 (5 bases). Germline values: CDR1 SEHNR, CDR2 FQNEAQ (reference sequence). The germline V and J ends were trimmed by 5 bases and 7 bases, with 21 bases remaining between them. This CDR3 comprises 17 residues. The CDR3 region is CASSPTGTFLGNSPLHF. CDR3 sequence (DNA): TGTGCCAGCAGCCCCACGGGGACCTTCCTCGGGAATTCACCCCTCCACTTT. The full variable domain, rest sourced from reference TRBV7-9 and TRBJ1-6, is DTGVSQNPRHKITKRGQNVTFRCDPISEHNRLYWYRQTLGQGPEFLTYFQNEAQLEKSRLLSDRFSAERPKGSFSTLEIQRTEQGDSAMYLCASSPTGTFLGNSPLHFGNGTRLTVT.

The rearrangement joins TRBV5-1 to TRBJ2-1, with TRBD2 identical over 10 bases. Germline CDR1 SGHRS, CDR2 YFSETQ. This CDR3 comprises 15 residues. The trim removed 2 bases at V and 3 bases at J, leaving 2 bases unmatched. The CDR3 DNA is TGCGCCAGCAGCTTAAGGACTAGCGGCTACAATGAGCAGTTCTTC. Translating gives CASSLRTSGYNEQFF.

The chain is built from TRBV5-1 and TRBJ1-5, with 7 bases that match TRBD1. The germline CDR1 and CDR2 sequences are SGHRS and YFSETQ. The ends lost 1 base at V and 6 bases at J; junction bases unmatched: 7. This CDR3 region has 15 residues. DNA for the CDR3: TGCGCCAGCAGCTTGAGGGGGCAGATGGGTCAGCCCCAGCATTTT. This translates into CASSLRGQMGQPQHF.

The V and J genes are TRBV5-1 and TRBJ1-4, with 8 bases that match TRBD1. Germline CDR1 and CDR2: SGHRS and YFSETQ. The CDR3 totals 16 residues. V dropped 4 bases and J dropped 6; count of bases not matched to a gene: 11. The CDR3 coding sequence is TGCGCCAGCAGCGGCGGACAGGGTGGGTTGGATGAAAAACTGTTTTTT. Amino acid sequence: CASSGGQGGLDEKLFF.

The chain employs TRBV6-4 and TRBJ2-3; D is uncertain. Trimming removed 6 bases from V and 1 base from J, with 14 bases in between. CDR1 is MRHNA and CDR2 is SNTAGT in the germline V gene. The CDR3 is 15 amino acids. The CDR3 DNA is TGTGCCAGCAGCCTGGAGTCCTCCGGCACAGATACGCAGTATTTT. Protein sequence: CASSLESSGTDTQYF.

The V call is TRBV19, the J call TRBJ1-1; D is undetermined. The germline V gene encodes CDR1 LNHDA and CDR2 SQIVND (reference sequence). This CDR3 spans 15 amino acids. V dropped 3 bases and J dropped 0 bases, with 11 bases sitting between them. CDR3 amino acids: CASSIFRIMNTEAFF. The CDR3 DNA sequence: TGTGCCAGTAGTATTTTTAGGATCATGAACACTGAAGCTTTCTTT.

V gene TRBV5-1 combines with J gene TRBJ1-2; TRBD1 might be the D (5 bases). V was pared by 1 base and J by 8 bases, with 12 bases between. CDR3 length: 13 amino acids. The germline CDR1 and CDR2 sequences are SGHRS and YFSETQ. The chain's CDR3 is CASSLSRVGGYTF. The CDR3 nucleotides are TGCGCCAGCAGCTTGTCCAGGGTCGGAGGCTACACCTTC.